This entry lists 31 T cell receptor beta chains sequenced from one sample in a study of blood T cells in healthy people across ages. For the second PCR, which ran for about 6 to 11 cycles, a sample-barcoded 5' primer and a J-beta primer mix were used. TCRdb itself ran the 5' RACE reads through MiXCR, one entry per CDR3 protein. The sample contains approximately 900,000 distinct CDR3 sequences, around 49% of which appear only once. Sequencing input: blood. All receptors come from a man aged 25 to 45 in good health.

This clonotype appeared a single time. J is TRBJ1-1 and V is TRBV4-1, with D uncertain. The CDR3 totals 14 residues. CDR1 is MGHRA and CDR2 is YSYEKL in the germline V gene. Trimming removed 3 bases from V and 3 bases from J, with 11 bases in between. CDR3 sequence (DNA): TGCGCCAGCAGCCAGGAAGAGCGGTACACTGAAGCTTTCTTT. Translation gives CASSQEERYTEAFF.

There are a few counts of this clonotype. This may come from a read error, since a much larger clone is one base off. The CDR3 loop is CSASGYQTRSPDTQYF. The CDR3, as DNA: TGCAGTGCTAGCGGGTACCAGACCCGCTCTCCAGATACGCAGTATTTT. The chain couples TRBV20-1 to TRBJ2-3; D gene unclear. Germline CDR1 is DFQATT and CDR2 is SNEGSKA (reference sequence). V dropped 3 bases and J dropped 4 bases, with 20 bases sitting between them. This CDR3 contains 16 residues.

This clonotype was seen a handful of times. The gene calls are TRBV20-1 and TRBJ2-3, with TRBD2 matching over 7 bases. The germline CDR1 and CDR2 sequences are DFQATT and SNEGSKA (reference sequence). Trimming at V came to 3 bases and at J to 0 bases, leaving 0 bases not matched to a gene. The CDR3 consists of 13 residues. In nucleotides, the CDR3 is TGCAGTGCTAGCGGGAGGAGCACAGATACGCAGTATTTT. Translated, it gives CSASGRSTDTQYF.

The chain is built from TRBV29-1 and TRBJ2-2, with 7 positions matching TRBD2. The CDR3 runs to 15 residues. Germline loops: CDR1 SQVTM, CDR2 ANQGSEA. Trimming took 0 bases from V and 4 from J; bases not matched to a gene: 5. The DNA of the CDR3 is TGCAGCGTTGAAGATTGGGGGGAGGGCACCGGGGAGCTGTTTTTT. Translating it yields CSVEDWGEGTGELFF.

On this clonotype: A much larger clone lies a single base off, so this may be a read error. The V and J genes are TRBV4-1 and TRBJ2-7; 9 nucleotides agree with TRBD1. Germline loops: CDR1 MGHRA, CDR2 YSYEKL. The CDR3 has 17 amino acids. DNA for the CDR3: TGCACCAGCAGCCAAGATCTCTCGGGACAGGGATCCTACGAGCAGTACTTC. The encoded protein is CTSSQDLSGQGSYEQYF.

This clonotype appeared a few times. The genes are TRBV6-5 and TRBJ2-7, with 10 bases aligning to TRBD1. The CDR3 runs to 13 residues. V trimming: 9 bases; J trimming: 4 bases; junction bases outside the gene matches: 6. Germline V gives CDR1 MNHEY, CDR2 SVGAGI. This CDR3 reads CASFGTGEYEQYF. The CDR3 nucleotides read TGTGCCAGTTTCGGGACAGGGGAATACGAGCAGTACTTC.

The chain recombines TRBV28 with TRBJ2-1; possibly TRBD1 for D (6 bases). The CDR3 loop spans 15 amino acids. V lost 8 bases and J lost 2, with 16 bases in between. Germline assignment: CDR1 MDHEN and CDR2 SYDVKM. CDR3 coding DNA: TGTGCCAGCCTCCGACAAGAGGGGGCCTACAATGAGCAGTTCTTC. It translates to CASLRQEGAYNEQFF.

The chain combines TRBV7-9 with TRBJ1-2; D remains unclear. The CDR3 loop spans 14 amino acids. Trimming pared 1 base from V and 4 bases from J, leaving 10 bases between. The germline V gene encodes CDR1 SEHNR and CDR2 FQNEAQ (reference sequence). CDR3 sequence: CASSLDGYPYGYTF. DNA for the CDR3: TGTGCCAGCAGCTTAGACGGATACCCCTATGGCTACACCTTC.

This clonotype was found once. CDR3 bases: TGTGCCAGCAGCCCCATTAGCGGGAGAGGTCGGGAGCAGTACTTC. Its protein is CASSPISGRGREQYF. This chain connects TRBV11-2 to TRBJ2-5, with 9 positions matching TRBD2. With 5 bases clipped from V and 11 bases from J, the junction kept 15 bases outside the gene matches. CDR3 length: 15 residues. Germline lookup yields CDR1 SGHAT and CDR2 FQNNGV.

CDR3 protein: CASSSSTHQETQYF. The CDR3 region has the DNA TGCGCCAGCAGCTCCTCGACACATCAAGAGACCCAGTACTTC. The chain employs TRBV5-1 and TRBJ2-5; D remains ambiguous. The V end was cut by 3 bases, the J end by 2 bases, with 11 bases between. The CDR3 runs to 14 residues. Germline V CDR1 and CDR2: SGHRS, YFSETQ.

In this sample, this clonotype turned up a few times. This chain links TRBV4-1 with TRBJ2-5; no clear D. The germline CDR1 and CDR2 sequences are MGHRA and YSYEKL. Trimming cost V 4 bases and J 3 bases, with 15 bases left between them. The CDR3 is made up of 15 amino acids. The CDR3 reads CASSPLGFPEETQYF. DNA of the CDR3: TGCGCCAGCAGCCCCCTGGGGTTCCCCGAAGAGACCCAGTACTTC.

The chain carries TRBV20-1 and TRBJ1-4; 8 nucleotides line up with TRBD1. Germline trimming cut 6 bases from V and 6 bases from J; bases unmatched to any gene: 9. Germline loops: CDR1 DFQATT, CDR2 SNEGSKA (reference sequence). This CDR3 spans 14 amino acids. In DNA, the CDR3 is TGCAGTGCGTCCCCAGGGGGCGGAGATGAAAAACTGTTTTTT. Encoded protein: CSASPGGGDEKLFF.

V usage is TRBV19 and J usage is TRBJ2-1; D unclear. This CDR3 spans 12 amino acids. Germline V lookup: CDR1 LNHDA, CDR2 SQIVND (reference sequence). Between the trimmed V and J ends, which lost 7 bases and 7 bases, there was a span of 11 bases. CDR3: CASKMGGNEQFF. The CDR3 region has the DNA TGTGCCAGTAAAATGGGTGGAAATGAGCAGTTCTTC.

This clonotype has just a few counts. V usage is TRBV21-1 and J usage is TRBJ2-5. TRBV21-1 is an annotated pseudogene. The CDR3 runs to 13 residues. The CDR3 DNA is TGTGCCAGCAGCAAAAGCGATCAAGAGACCCAGTACTTC. Translating it yields CASSKSDQETQYF.

The V call is TRBV4-2, the J call TRBJ2-3; D unclear. The V end was cut by 0 bases, the J end by 6 bases, with 13 bases between. Germline loops: CDR1 LGHNA, CDR2 YNFKEQ. This CDR3 contains 15 residues. The CDR3 reads CASSQEDRPGDTQYF. As DNA, the CDR3 is TGTGCCAGCAGCCAAGAGGATAGACCCGGGGATACGCAGTATTTT.

J is TRBJ2-3 and V is TRBV2; the D is unclear. Trimming removed 8 bases from V and 4 bases from J, with 22 bases in between. Germline CDR1 is SNHLY and CDR2 is FYNNEI. CDR3 length equals 16 residues. The CDR3 coding sequence is TGTGCCAGCGAATCATTCGGGCAAACCGCGGCAGATACGCAGTATTTT. It yields the protein CASESFGQTAADTQYF.

As for this clonotype: The junction and the germline gene differ at one end; a read error may be behind it. The chain carries TRBV4-2 and TRBJ2-5; 9 bases line up with TRBD2. The CDR3 has 16 residues. The germline gives CDR1 LGHNA, CDR2 YNFKEQ. CDR3 sequence: CANSQAAGGPQETQYF. The CDR3 DNA follows: TGTGCCAACAGCCAAGCTGCGGGGGGGCCCCAAGAGACCCAGTACTTC.

In this sample, this clonotype turned up a few times. J is TRBJ2-3 and V is TRBV5-1; D gene unclear. The germline V and J ends were trimmed by 0 bases and 0 bases, with 11 bases remaining between them. Germline V gene lookup returns CDR1 SGHRS and CDR2 YFSETQ. This CDR3 is built from 16 residues. The CDR3 sequence is CASSLGADRSTDTQYF. DNA of the CDR3: TGCGCCAGCAGCTTGGGGGCAGATAGAAGCACAGATACGCAGTATTTT.

The chain has TRBV28 and TRBJ1-2, with a weak D call TRBD1 (6 bases). Per the germline V gene, CDR1 is MDHEN and CDR2 is SYDVKM. The CDR3 is made up of 13 amino acids. Trimming left V 5 bases short and J 9 bases short, with 16 bases between. CDR3 protein: CASSPPSDSRYTF. The CDR3 nucleotides read TGTGCCAGCAGTCCCCCCTCGGACAGTCGCTACACCTTC.

This chain connects TRBV3-1 to TRBJ2-7, with D unclear. From germline, CDR1 is LGHDT and CDR2 YNNKEL (reference sequence). The CDR3 has 14 residues. V lost 4 bases and J 3 bases, leaving 13 bases between the germline ends. CDR3 loop: CASSPWSQRYEQYF. The CDR3 DNA reads as TGTGCCAGCAGCCCTTGGTCTCAGCGCTACGAGCAGTACTTC.

This clonotype was recorded a few times. The J gene is TRBJ1-1, the V gene TRBV6-2 or TRBV6-3, with D possibly being TRBD1 (6 bases). Germline lookup yields CDR1 MNHEY and CDR2 SVGEGT. Trimming pared 6 bases from V and 8 bases from J, leaving 10 bases between. This CDR3 has 11 residues. The CDR3 loop reads CASSHGTEAFF. The CDR3, as DNA: TGTGCCAGCAGCCACGGGACAGAAGCTTTCTTT.

The chain combines TRBV29-1 with TRBJ2-1; the D is unclear. This CDR3 is 13 amino acids long. The V end was cut by 6 bases, the J end by 5 bases, with 14 bases between. CDR1 and CDR2 (germline): SQVTM, ANQGSEA. DNA for the CDR3: TGCAGCGTGGCGCCCATCTATCACAATGAGCAGTTCTTC. Its translation: CSVAPIYHNEQFF.

The rearrangement joins TRBV4-1 to TRBJ1-2; the D is unclear. From germline, CDR1 is MGHRA and CDR2 YSYEKL. CDR3 length: 15 amino acids. Trimming took off 1 base at V and 0 bases at J, with 9 bases between the two ends. The CDR3 is CASSQGTNTNYGYTF. As DNA, the CDR3 is TGCGCCAGCAGCCAAGGAACGAACACTAACTATGGCTACACCTTC.

The sample holds a few counts of this clonotype. The chain employs TRBV20-1 and TRBJ2-7; D gene uncertain. The CDR3 is made up of 14 amino acids. Trimming left V 1 base short and J 0 bases short, with 10 bases between. The germline V gene encodes CDR1 DFQATT and CDR2 SNEGSKA (reference sequence). CDR3: CSARGYFRSYEQYF. In nucleotides, the CDR3 is TGCAGTGCTAGAGGGTACTTCCGCTCCTACGAGCAGTACTTC.

The chain employs TRBV4-2 and TRBJ2-1; D call uncertain. Germline CDR1 LGHNA, CDR2 YNFKEQ. V lost 1 base and J 0 bases, leaving 10 bases between the germline ends. This CDR3 region has 16 residues. The CDR3: CASSQATASSYNEQFF. The CDR3 DNA reads as TGTGCCAGCAGCCAAGCAACGGCCTCCTCCTACAATGAGCAGTTCTTC.

The rearrangement links TRBV11-1 to TRBJ2-1; TRBD2 agrees at 11 bases. The J segment lost 7 bases and the V segment lost 5 bases, leaving 16 bases of the junction unmatched. The CDR3 has 18 amino acids. Germline V gene sequence: CDR1 SGHAT, CDR2 FQDESV (reference sequence). As DNA, the CDR3 is TGTGCCAGCAGCGCCGTTTTGGTTAGCGGGGGGGCGAGAAATGAGCAGTTCTTC. Protein: CASSAVLVSGGARNEQFF.

This clonotype was found many times. The genes are TRBV5-1 and TRBJ2-2; perhaps TRBD2 as D (5 bases). This CDR3 region has 15 residues. Germline CDR1 and CDR2: SGHRS and YFSETQ. The V and J ends lost 0 bases and 4 bases respectively, with 10 bases between them. The CDR3 loop is CASSLVLAGTGELFF. DNA of the CDR3: TGCGCCAGCAGCTTGGTGCTAGCCGGCACCGGGGAGCTGTTTTTT.

The chain employs TRBV4-2 and TRBJ2-5; TRBD1 or TRBD2 may be the D gene (5 bases each). Germline V gene data show CDR1 as LGHNA and CDR2 as YNFKEQ. Trimming cost V 0 bases and J 5 bases, with 22 bases left between them. CDR3 length: 18 residues. The CDR3 DNA is TGTGCCAGCAGCCAAGATCCGCTGGGACGCATCCCCCCCGAGACCCAGTACTTC. It translates to CASSQDPLGRIPPETQYF.

CDR3 protein: CASSRDTGAAYEQYF. The CDR3 DNA follows: TGTGCCAGCAGCCGAGACACCGGAGCCGCCTACGAGCAGTACTTC. This chain connects TRBV3-1 to TRBJ2-7; D gene unclear. Germline V gene sequence: CDR1 LGHDT, CDR2 YNNKEL (reference sequence). This CDR3 has 15 residues. V shed 4 bases and J shed 2 bases, with 15 bases lying between them.

A few counts support this clonotype. V usage is TRBV7-9 and J usage is TRBJ2-1; D may be TRBD1 (6 bases). V lost 6 bases and J lost 6, with 12 bases in between. Germline values: CDR1 SEHNR, CDR2 FQNEAQ (reference sequence). CDR3 length: 13 amino acids. CDR3 DNA sequence: TGTGCCAGCAGTCCTACAGGGACCAATGAGCAGTTCTTC. Its protein product is CASSPTGTNEQFF.

This rearrangement joins TRBV12-3 or TRBV12-4 to TRBJ1-2, with TRBD1 matching over 7 bases. This CDR3 has 16 residues. Trimming removed 4 bases from V and 4 bases from J; junction bases left unmatched: 12. The CDR3 protein is CASSSTLSTGSYGYTF. The CDR3 region has the DNA TGTGCCAGCAGTTCCACCCTTTCGACAGGGTCCTATGGCTACACCTTC.